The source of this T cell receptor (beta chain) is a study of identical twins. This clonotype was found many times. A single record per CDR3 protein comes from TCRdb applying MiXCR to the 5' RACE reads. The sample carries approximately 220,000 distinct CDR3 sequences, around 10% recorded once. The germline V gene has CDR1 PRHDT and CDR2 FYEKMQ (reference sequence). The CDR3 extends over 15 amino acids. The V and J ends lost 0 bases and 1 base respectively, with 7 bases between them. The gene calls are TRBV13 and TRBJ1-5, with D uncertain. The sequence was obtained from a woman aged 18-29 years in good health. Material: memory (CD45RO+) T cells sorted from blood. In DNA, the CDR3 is TGTGCCAGCAGCTTAGGGGGCGCGAGCAATCAGCCCCAGCATTTT. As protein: CASSLGGASNQPQHF.